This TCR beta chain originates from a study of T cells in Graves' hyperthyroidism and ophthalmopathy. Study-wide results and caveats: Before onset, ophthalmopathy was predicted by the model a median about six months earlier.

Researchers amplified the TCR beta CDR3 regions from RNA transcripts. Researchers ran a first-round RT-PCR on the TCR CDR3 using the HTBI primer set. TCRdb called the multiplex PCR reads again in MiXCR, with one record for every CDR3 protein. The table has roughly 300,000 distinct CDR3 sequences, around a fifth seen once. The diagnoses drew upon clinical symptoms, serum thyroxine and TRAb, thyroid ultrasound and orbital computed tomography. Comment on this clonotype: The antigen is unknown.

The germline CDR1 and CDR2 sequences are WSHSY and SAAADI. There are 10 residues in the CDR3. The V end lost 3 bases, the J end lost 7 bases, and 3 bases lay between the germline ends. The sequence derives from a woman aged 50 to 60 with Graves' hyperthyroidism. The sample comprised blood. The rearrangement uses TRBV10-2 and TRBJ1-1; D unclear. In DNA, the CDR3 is TGCGCCAGCAGTGATCATGAAGCTTTCTTT. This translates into CASSDHEAFF.